This entry concerns a single TCR beta chain. The antigen is unknown. 13 Jbeta primers and 60 Vbeta primers were used for the PCR. This table comes from immunoSEQ multiplex PCR, and its TCRdb copy is limited to in-frame clones, with some not included. This table has roughly 69,000 clones, 65% to 70% appearing once. The germline CDR1 and CDR2 sequences are LGHNT and FRNRAP. Trimming removed 5 bases at V and 2 bases at J, with 16 bases between. This CDR3 region has 15 residues. This entry comes from a study of cytomegalovirus exposure and HLA in healthy donors. Points from the study as a whole: The study put around 180 TCR beta chains on its list as cytomegalovirus-associated. In a later analysis, TCR beta V- and J-gene trimming was associated with a missense DCLRE1C variant. A likely sequencing artifact accounted for one observed cluster of highly shared sequence variants.

The source material was PBMCs. This chain joins TRBV12-5 and TRBJ2-7; weak D call: TRBD1 (6 bases). This receptor was identified in a male donor in good health and CMV-seropositive. The CDR3 region is CASGPLTGGTYEQYF. Here the CDR3 DNA reads TGTGCTAGTGGTCCTCTGACAGGTGGAACCTACGAGCAGTACTTC.